The 32 T cell receptor beta chains listed next were all sequenced from one sample in a study of regulatory T cells in long-lasting Graves disease. Specified time point: newly diagnosed GD, antithyroid drugs for less than 3 months. RNA from PBMCs was the source of the TCR library. Arm-PCR with iRepertoire HTBI primers amplified the CDR3 regions for these TCR beta libraries. TCRdb re-derived calls from the multiplex PCR reads in MiXCR, one entry per CDR3 protein. The sample consists of around 480,000 distinct CDR3 sequences, around 15% of them appearing once. The same specimen was also included in a second study, on T cells in Graves' hyperthyroidism and ophthalmopathy.

The sample was peripheral blood mononuclear cells (PBMCs), taken at new diagnosis, from a patient treated with antithyroid drugs. The receptors were gathered from a middle-aged woman with Graves disease.

The V and J genes are TRBV12-3 or TRBV12-4 and TRBJ1-1; D perhaps matches TRBD1 (5 bases). Trimming took 3 bases from V and 5 from J, leaving 13 bases between them. This CDR3 contains 14 residues. The CDR3 DNA reads TGTGCCAGCAGTTTTGAAGGGGCAGGGACTGAAGCTTTCTTT. Protein sequence: CASSFEGAGTEAFF.

This clonotype was picked up many times. The rearrangement links TRBV12-3 or TRBV12-4 to TRBJ2-5; 10 bases match TRBD2. This CDR3 is 14 amino acids long. After removal of 5 bases from V and 5 bases from J, the junction contained 5 bases not matched to a gene. CDR3 DNA: TGTGCCAGCAGTCGCCTGACTAGCGGGGAGACCCAGTACTTC. Translation: CASSRLTSGETQYF.

This clonotype has just a few counts. V gene TRBV7-3 combines with J gene TRBJ1-1, with TRBD1 identical over 7 bases. The length of the CDR3 is 18 residues. Losses at the gene ends were 7 bases for V and 2 bases for J; bases not matched to a gene: 19. Germline V gives CDR1 SGHTA, CDR2 FQGTGA. CDR3 residues: CASTIRPRRRTGNTEAFF. CDR3 bases: TGTGCCAGCACCATAAGGCCCCGACGGAGGACAGGCAACACTGAAGCTTTCTTT.

This clonotype was recorded many times. The J gene is TRBJ1-2, the V gene TRBV28; unclear D gene. Per germline, CDR1 MDHEN and CDR2 SYDVKM. V was cut by 8 bases and J by 8 bases, with 12 bases left in between. The CDR3 is made up of 11 amino acids. CDR3: CASRTLGGYTF. CDR3 coding DNA: TGTGCCAGCCGCACCCTAGGCGGCTACACCTTC.

This chain joins TRBV12-3 or TRBV12-4 and TRBJ1-1; D is unclear. V shed 6 bases and J shed 3 bases, with 11 bases lying between them. The CDR3 has 13 residues. CDR3 nucleotides: TGTGCCAGCAGCCTAATATCGTACACTGAAGCTTTCTTT. Encoded protein: CASSLISYTEAFF.

In DNA form, the CDR3 reads TGTGCCAGCAGTCCACAGACAGCGGGAAACACCATATATTTT. Translation gives CASSPQTAGNTIYF. This sequence joins TRBV2 and TRBJ1-3; possible D gene TRBD1, 5 bases. Looked up from germline, CDR1 is SNHLY and CDR2 is FYNNEI. The CDR3 loop spans 14 amino acids. Trimming pared 5 bases from V and 4 bases from J, leaving 12 bases between.

V gene TRBV7-3 combines with J gene TRBJ2-7; D not resolved. V lost 1 base and J 6 bases, leaving 10 bases between the germline ends. This CDR3 spans 13 amino acids. Per germline, CDR1 SGHTA and CDR2 FQGTGA. The CDR3: CASSLKAGSEQYF. The CDR3 DNA sequence: TGTGCCAGCAGCTTAAAGGCAGGCAGCGAGCAGTACTTC.

The CDR3 reads CASSQEGSPRYGYTF. The CDR3 region has the DNA TGTGCCAGCAGCCAAGAAGGCTCGCCTAGGTATGGCTACACCTTC. The V gene is TRBV14, the J gene TRBJ1-2; D remains ambiguous. The CDR3 contains 15 residues. Trimming removed 0 bases at V and 5 bases at J, with 13 bases between. Germline V gene sequence: CDR1 SGHDN, CDR2 FVKESK.

In DNA, the CDR3 is TGTGCCACCCGGGAACAGGGGTTCGGCACCGGGGAGCTGTTTTTT. Its protein is CATREQGFGTGELFF. This sequence joins TRBV10-3 and TRBJ2-2, with TRBD1 identical over 7 bases. The CDR3 is 15 residues long. From germline, CDR1 is ENHRY and CDR2 SYGVKD. J lost 4 bases, V lost 10 bases, and 12 bases had no gene match.

This clonotype occurred many times. V and J are TRBV6-1 and TRBJ2-7; D unresolved. The CDR3 is 15 amino acids. The germline V gene encodes CDR1 MNHNS and CDR2 SASEGT. Between the trimmed V and J ends, which lost 2 bases and 0 bases, there was a span of 11 bases. The CDR3 coding sequence is TGTGCCAGCAGTGAACAAGACGGTAGCTCCTACGAGCAGTACTTC. This encodes CASSEQDGSSYEQYF.

This clonotype was seen many times. The chain joins TRBV5-6 to TRBJ2-5; 9 bases align to TRBD2. The V segment lost 3 bases and the J segment 4 bases; nucleotides outside the gene matches: 7. Germline loops: CDR1 SGHDT, CDR2 YYEEEE. The CDR3 sequence is 15 residues long. As DNA, the CDR3 is TGTGCCAGCAGCTCCAGAGCGGGGGGCCTAGAGACCCAGTACTTC. Translation gives CASSSRAGGLETQYF.

The genes are TRBV15 and TRBJ2-7; D gene ambiguous. Trimming stripped 6 bases from V and 2 bases from J, with 14 bases between. This CDR3 region has 14 residues. The germline CDR1 and CDR2 sequences are LNHNV and YYDKDF (reference sequence). CDR3 in DNA: TGTGCCACCAGTTCGGTCCCAGGCCCCTACGAGCAGTACTTC. It is translated as CATSSVPGPYEQYF.

This chain uses TRBV7-9 with TRBJ1-6, with D maybe TRBD1 (6 bases). The CDR3 is 15 residues long. The germline V gene has CDR1 SEHNR and CDR2 FQNEAQ (reference sequence). V was trimmed by 7 bases and J by 10 bases, leaving 20 bases between them. The CDR3 DNA reads as TGTGCCAGCACCCCGAGGGGGGCCGATGGATCACCCCTCCACTTT. This codes for CASTPRGADGSPLHF.

This chain connects TRBV20-1 to TRBJ2-1; TRBD2 agrees at 9 bases. The J segment lost 8 bases and the V segment lost 5 bases, leaving 13 bases of the junction unmatched. This CDR3 is 15 amino acids long. Germline values: CDR1 DFQATT, CDR2 SNEGSKA (reference sequence). The CDR3 sequence is CSALSPAGGPDEQFF. The CDR3 DNA follows: TGCAGTGCTCTGAGCCCGGCGGGGGGGCCGGATGAGCAGTTCTTC.

The rearrangement uses TRBV2 and TRBJ1-3; D uncertain. The germline V and J ends were trimmed by 4 bases and 4 bases, with 17 bases remaining between them. Germline V CDR1 and CDR2: SNHLY, FYNNEI. The CDR3 spans 16 residues. CDR3 loop: CASSAGRGDGGNTIYF. The DNA for the CDR3 is TGTGCCAGCAGTGCTGGGAGAGGCGACGGGGGAAACACCATATATTTT.

This clonotype was recorded at least ten times. This chain connects TRBV28 to TRBJ2-1, with 12 bases lining up with TRBD2. Per germline, CDR1 MDHEN and CDR2 SYDVKM. Trimming at V came to 2 bases and at J to 4 bases, leaving 6 bases not matched to a gene. This CDR3 region has 17 residues. CDR3 DNA: TGTGCCAGCAGTTTAACCTCACTAGCGGGGGGATACAATGAGCAGTTCTTC. It specifies CASSLTSLAGGYNEQFF.

This clonotype came up many times. The chain links TRBV11-2 to TRBJ2-2; D remains unclear. V was trimmed by 1 base and J by 4 bases, leaving 10 bases between them. Germline CDR1 reads SGHAT; CDR2 reads FQNNGV. The CDR3 totals 15 residues. The CDR3 nucleotides read TGTGCCAGCAGCTTAGTTGGCGTTACCACCGGGGAGCTGTTTTTT. Amino acid sequence: CASSLVGVTTGELFF.

This clonotype was recorded many times. The chain uses TRBV11-2 and TRBJ2-5, with D unclear. V dropped 5 bases and J dropped 5 bases, with 21 bases sitting between them. The CDR3 runs to 16 residues. The V gene's germline CDR1 is SGHAT and CDR2 FQNNGV. CDR3 protein: CASSQSSFFGEETQYF. Written as DNA, the CDR3 is TGTGCCAGCAGCCAGAGTTCCTTTTTTGGTGAGGAGACCCAGTACTTC.

There are a few counts of this clonotype. V usage is TRBV5-1 and J usage is TRBJ1-1; a weak D match, TRBD1 (6 bases). Trimming removed 4 bases from V and 6 bases from J, with 13 bases in between. Germline V gene sequence: CDR1 SGHRS, CDR2 YFSETQ. CDR3 length equals 13 residues. The CDR3: CASSEEGVAEAFF. The CDR3 nucleotides are TGCGCCAGCAGCGAGGAGGGGGTGGCTGAAGCTTTCTTT.

This clonotype appeared a few times. The gene calls are TRBV7-6 and TRBJ2-1; tentatively, D is TRBD1 or TRBD2 (5 bases each). Germline V gene data show CDR1 as SGHVS and CDR2 as FNYEAQ. The CDR3 runs to 13 residues. V was shortened by 3 bases and J by 9 bases, with 12 bases between the two germline ends. The CDR3 DNA sequence: TGTGCCAGCAGCTTCCAGGGAGAGGGTGAGCAGTTCTTC. It specifies CASSFQGEGEQFF.

CDR3 residues: CASNQGPAQPQHF. The CDR3 coding sequence is TGTGCCAGCAATCAGGGACCGGCTCAGCCCCAGCATTTT. The V and J genes are TRBV6-2 or TRBV6-3 and TRBJ1-5, with D tentatively TRBD1 (5 bases). Germline V CDR1 and CDR2: MNHEY, SVGEGT. Trimming cost V 7 bases and J 6 bases, with 13 bases left between them. The CDR3 length is 13 residues.

As concerns this clonotype: One base away lies a much larger clone, so this may be a sequencing read error. Since the CDR3 does not end with the conserved phenylalanine or tryptophan, this likely comes from a read error. The V and J genes are TRBV7-9 and TRBJ2-1; 8 bases fit TRBD1. This CDR3 has 14 residues. V trimming: 5 bases; J trimming: 8 bases; junction bases outside the gene matches: 8. Germline V gene sequence: CDR1 SEHNR, CDR2 FQNEAQ (reference sequence). The DNA for the CDR3 is TGTGCCAGCAGCCGGACGACAGGGGACGATGAGCAGTTCCTC. This sequence encodes CASSRTTGDDEQFL.

This clonotype occurred a few times. A much larger clone lies a single base off, so this may be a read error. V and J are TRBV12-3 or TRBV12-4 and TRBJ1-1; the D gene is possibly TRBD1 (5 bases). Trimming pared 6 bases from V and 5 bases from J, leaving 16 bases between. The CDR3 covers 14 residues. CDR3 coding DNA: TGTGCCAGCAGCCCTCCCTGGGGGGGGACTGAAGCTTTCTTT. Its protein product is CASSPPWGGTEAFF.

This chain links TRBV18 with TRBJ1-5; the match to TRBD1 covers 7 bases. The CDR3 is 17 residues long. Germline loops: CDR1 KGHSH, CDR2 LQKENI. V shed 2 bases and J 4 bases; nucleotides not matched to a gene: 11. As DNA, the CDR3 is TGTGCCAGCTCACCAAACCGAGCCAGGGGGATAAATCAGCCCCAGCATTTT. It translates to CASSPNRARGINQPQHF.

A few counts support this clonotype. This chain connects TRBV7-8 to TRBJ1-2, with 7 bases that match TRBD1. The germline gives CDR1 SGHVS, CDR2 FQNEAQ. CDR3 length: 16 residues. Trimming removed 0 bases from V and 4 bases from J; junction bases left unmatched: 8. CDR3 sequence reads: CASSLAGQEGVYGYTF. CDR3 DNA sequence: TGTGCCAGCAGCTTAGCTGGACAGGAGGGGGTCTATGGCTACACCTTC.

A word on this clonotype: A single base is all that separates this from a far larger clone, so a read error is likely. CDR3 coding DNA: TGTGCCAGCAGCTGGGGTATGGACACTGAAGCTTTCTTT. Protein: CASSWGMDTEAFF. The gene calls are TRBV3-1 and TRBJ1-1; no clear D gene. Germline V lookup: CDR1 LGHDT, CDR2 YNNKEL (reference sequence). The CDR3 runs 13 residues. The V end was cut by 5 bases, the J end by 3 bases, with 10 bases between.

This clonotype was seen only a few times. The chain combines TRBV7-9 with TRBJ1-4; TRBD1 is a possible D gene (6 bases). Germline lookup yields CDR1 SEHNR and CDR2 FQNEAQ (reference sequence). Trimming shortened V by 1 base and J by 8 bases, and 14 bases separated the two germline ends. The CDR3 is 15 amino acids. DNA of the CDR3: TGTGCCAGCAGCTTAGGTGCAGGGGAAAGCGAAAAACTGTTTTTT. It is translated as CASSLGAGESEKLFF. Full variable domain (missing parts from reference TRBV7-9 and TRBJ1-4): DTGVSQNPRHKITKRGQNVTFRCDPISEHNRLYWYRQTLGQGPEFLTYFQNEAQLEKSRLLSDRFSAERPKGSFSTLEIQRTEQGDSAMYLCASSLGAGESEKLFFGSGTQLSVL.

This clonotype was recorded many times. The chain uses TRBV28 and TRBJ1-1; D call uncertain. CDR3 size: 15 residues. Trimming took off 6 bases at V and 0 bases at J, with 14 bases between the two ends. The germline gives CDR1 MDHEN, CDR2 SYDVKM. CDR3 loop: CASSLEGSMNTEAFF. For the CDR3, the DNA is TGTGCCAGCAGCTTAGAGGGCAGCATGAACACTGAAGCTTTCTTT.

The chain joins TRBV20-1 to TRBJ2-5; no clear D gene. This CDR3 contains 14 residues. Germline V gives CDR1 DFQATT, CDR2 SNEGSKA (reference sequence). The V end was cut by 2 bases, the J end by 2 bases, with 12 bases between. This chain's CDR3 is CSARYAVPQETQYF. For the CDR3, the DNA is TGCAGTGCTAGATACGCTGTCCCACAAGAGACCCAGTACTTC.

This clonotype was recorded many times. The chain links TRBV7-9 to TRBJ2-5; D may be TRBD2 (5 bases). Trimming removed 4 bases at V and 3 bases at J, with 12 bases between. The CDR3 runs to 14 residues. Germline V gene data show CDR1 as SEHNR and CDR2 as FQNEAQ (reference sequence). The CDR3 coding sequence is TGTGCCAGCAGCTCCCGGCTAGCCGAAGAGACCCAGTACTTC. This encodes CASSSRLAEETQYF.

This clonotype was counted ten times or more. The chain carries TRBV11-2 and TRBJ1-1, with TRBD1 as a possible D gene (5 bases). The germline V gene has CDR1 SGHAT and CDR2 FQNNGV. V was clipped by 6 bases and J by 4 bases, with 12 bases between them. This CDR3 contains 13 residues. Here the CDR3 DNA reads TGTGCCAGCAGTTTCCCAGGGATCACTGAAGCTTTCTTT. Its translation is CASSFPGITEAFF.

This clonotype was seen a few times. This sequence joins TRBV7-9 and TRBJ2-1, with D possibly being TRBD1 or TRBD2 (6 bases each). V lost 8 bases and J 10 bases, leaving 24 bases between the germline ends. Germline-derived CDR1 and CDR2 are SEHNR and FQNEAQ (reference sequence). The CDR3 spans 15 residues. The CDR3 nucleotides read TGTGCCAGCTTAGGGGGGACTCCATTCGTCAACGAGCAGTTCTTC. Amino acids: CASLGGTPFVNEQFF.